The rows below give T cell receptor beta chains drawn from one sample of a study of T cell repertoires in cytomegalovirus infection. MiXCR, run by TCRdb on the reads, gives a single entry per CDR3 protein. The profile covers around 630,000 distinct CDR3 sequences, with approximately 25% appearing a single time and 7.5% to 9% taken by the ten largest. The sequenced sample consisted of CD8+ T cells from PBMCs. These receptors were obtained from a human donor in good health (CMV status not recorded). Some clones in this sample may be carry-over from other donors' samples. Each CDR3 is given with its conserved first and last residue. A D gene is named only where the DNA matches it firmly. Clone size appears in some rows only: once, few, many, or a class for an expanded clone.

V	size	D	length	J	CDR3	DNA
TRBV7-6	NA	TRBD1	15	TRBJ1-3	CASRQGQLNGNTIYF	TGTGCCAGCAGGCAGGGACAGCTGAATGGAAACACCATATATTTT
TRBV28	few	NA	16	TRBJ1-6	CASSLSRDLYNSPLHF	TGTGCCAGCAGTTTAAGTCGGGACCTCTATAATTCACCCCTCCACTTT
TRBV9	NA	NA	14	TRBJ1-2	CASSVEGAVYGYTF	TGTGCCAGCAGCGTTGAAGGGGCAGTCTATGGCTACACCTTC
TRBV12-5	few	TRBD1	12	TRBJ1-1	CASGLGTDEAFF	TGTGCTAGTGGTCTCGGGACAGATGAAGCTTTCTTT
TRBV5-5	NA	NA	15	TRBJ1-5	CASSLVGAGNQPQHF	TGTGCCAGCAGCTTGGTGGGGGCTGGCAATCAGCCCCAGCATTTT
TRBV12-3/TRBV12-4	few	NA	15	TRBJ1-1	CASSYDRWSNTEAFF	TGTGCCAGCAGTTATGATAGGTGGTCGAACACTGAAGCTTTCTTT
TRBV28	many	TRBD2	15	TRBJ2-3	CASSSHGLVGDTQYF	TGTGCCAGCAGCTCCCACGGACTAGTGGGAGATACGCAGTATTTT
TRBV10-3	NA	TRBD2	15	TRBJ2-3	CAIRVFSGGPDTQYF	TGTGCCATCAGGGTCTTTAGCGGGGGGCCAGATACGCAGTATTTT
TRBV2	NA	NA	14	TRBJ2-4	CASSEPGLVYIQYF	TGTGCCAGCAGTGAACCGGGACTGGTATACATTCAGTACTTC
TRBV2	few	TRBD2	16	TRBJ2-5	CASSVGGLADQETQYF	TGTGCCAGCAGTGTAGGGGGACTAGCGGATCAAGAGACCCAGTACTTC
TRBV6-2/TRBV6-3	few	NA	11	TRBJ2-1	CASMFGTEQFF	TGTGCCAGCATGTTCGGGACTGAGCAGTTCTTC
TRBV10-3	NA	TRBD2	20	TRBJ2-1	CAISEMTSGAIAFPYNEQFF	TGTGCCATCAGTGAGATGACTAGCGGGGCGATCGCCTTCCCCTACAATGAGCAGTTCTTC
TRBV4-2	NA	TRBD2	16	TRBJ2-1	CASSQEPAGGENEQFF	TGTGCCAGCAGCCAAGAGCCAGCGGGGGGTGAGAATGAGCAGTTCTTC
TRBV24-1	NA	TRBD1	14	TRBJ2-3	CATRDRGLVDTQYF	TGTGCCACCAGGGACAGGGGGCTGGTGGATACGCAGTATTTT
TRBV6-5	few	NA	14	TRBJ1-1	CASSPIFMNTEAFF	TGTGCCAGCAGTCCTATATTCATGAACACTGAAGCTTTCTTT
TRBV14	NA	NA	16	TRBJ1-1	CASSPQVWTENTEAFF	TGTGCCAGCAGCCCACAAGTGTGGACAGAGAACACTGAAGCTTTCTTT
TRBV20-1	few	TRBD2	14	TRBJ2-7	CSASTSGSSYEQYF	TGCAGTGCTAGCACTAGCGGGAGCTCCTACGAGCAGTACTTC
TRBV4-1	NA	NA	17	TRBJ2-1	CASSQDRGTLGRNEQFF	TGCGCCAGCAGCCAAGATCGAGGAACCCTCGGTCGCAATGAGCAGTTCTTC
TRBV27	few	TRBD2	15	TRBJ2-5	CASSLSAGDQETQYF	TGTGCCAGCAGTTTATCGGCGGGGGACCAAGAGACCCAGTACTTC
TRBV5-4	NA	TRBD1	18	TRBJ1-1	CASSLAPGQGGLSTEAFF	TGTGCCAGCAGCTTGGCCCCGGGACAGGGGGGATTAAGCACTGAAGCTTTCTTT
TRBV7-2	many	NA	17	TRBJ2-4	CASSSGIQGLAKNIQYF	TGTGCCAGCAGCTCAGGGATCCAGGGGCTAGCCAAAAACATTCAGTACTTC
TRBV25-1	NA	TRBD1	16	TRBJ2-1	CASSGFRDRFTNEQFF	TGTGCCAGCAGTGGATTCCGGGACAGGTTTACCAATGAGCAGTTCTTC
TRBV5-1	few	TRBD1	16	TRBJ2-1	CASSPQGGSSYNEQFF	TGCGCCAGCAGCCCACAGGGGGGAAGCTCCTACAATGAGCAGTTCTTC
TRBV11-1	many	TRBD2	15	TRBJ2-3	CASSLQRGRTDTQYF	TGTGCCAGCAGCTTACAGCGGGGTCGCACAGATACGCAGTATTTT
TRBV2	NA	TRBD2	15	TRBJ2-4	CASSERTGGINIQYF	TGTGCCAGCAGTGAAAGAACGGGAGGGATAAACATTCAGTACTTC
TRBV12-3/TRBV12-4	few	TRBD2	15	TRBJ2-5	CASSISGGDQETQYF	TGTGCCAGCAGTATTAGCGGGGGGGACCAAGAGACCCAGTACTTC
TRBV6-2/TRBV6-3	many	TRBD2	14	TRBJ2-1	CASSWGGSYNEQFF	TGTGCCAGCAGTTGGGGGGGCTCCTACAATGAGCAGTTCTTC
TRBV9	NA	NA	15	TRBJ2-3	CASGTGGRGTDTQYF	TGTGCCAGCGGGACCGGGGGACGTGGCACAGATACGCAGTATTTT
TRBV7-6	many	NA	13	TRBJ2-7	CASSSAGPLPQYF	TGTGCCAGCAGCTCGGCGGGACCGCTGCCGCAGTACTTC
TRBV7-2	many	NA	15	TRBJ2-3	CASSLVSVLGDTQYF	TGTGCCAGCAGCTTAGTTAGCGTCCTGGGTGATACGCAGTATTTT
TRBV7-9	NA	NA	14	TRBJ1-5	CASSLGMVGQPQHF	TGTGCCAGCAGCTTGGGTATGGTCGGGCAGCCCCAGCATTTT
TRBV19	NA	NA	15	TRBJ2-2	CATSDSLGVTGELFF	TGTGCCACCTCGGACAGCCTTGGGGTCACCGGGGAGCTGTTTTTT